The 20 T cell receptor beta chains below come from one sample, sequenced in a study of blood T cell repertoires in COVID-19. Generated by immunoSEQ multiplex PCR, the TCRdb table keeps only in-frame clones and is missing some. The sample contains around 620,000 clones, approximately 90% of which appear only once. The sequencing input was peripheral blood. The receptors originated from a woman aged 18-35 years with acute or convalescent COVID-19.

This sequence joins TRBV10-3 and TRBJ1-3, with 7 positions matching TRBD1. The CDR3 runs 13 residues. V was pared by 7 bases and J by 6 bases, with 6 bases of the junction left unmatched. Per the germline V gene, CDR1 is ENHRY and CDR2 is SYGVKD. CDR3 amino acids: CAITRQGSNTIYF. CDR3 bases: TGTGCCATCACCCGACAGGGTTCAAACACCATATATTTT.

The chain carries TRBV12-3 or TRBV12-4 and TRBJ2-3; D is perhaps TRBD2 (6 bases). V was trimmed by 6 bases and J by 13 bases, leaving 14 bases between them. The CDR3 runs 11 residues. CDR3 DNA: TGTGCCAGCAGCCCGGAGGGGATTAAGTATTTT. It is translated as CASSPEGIKYF.

This clone was recorded only once. The V call is TRBV11-2, the J call TRBJ2-7; 7 bases match TRBD1. Germline V gene sequence: CDR1 SGHAT, CDR2 FQNNGV. Trimming removed 1 base from V and 3 bases from J; junction bases left unmatched: 3. The CDR3 spans 14 residues. The CDR3 spells CASSLGWDSYEQYF. Written as DNA, the CDR3 is TGTGCCAGCAGCTTAGGTTGGGACAGCTACGAGCAGTACTTC.

V gene TRBV12-3 or TRBV12-4 combines with J gene TRBJ1-1, with D unresolved. The V end lost 6 bases, the J end lost 5 bases, and 13 bases lay between the germline ends. This CDR3 region has 13 residues. DNA of the CDR3: TGTGCCAGCAGCCTGGGAGGCTGGACTGAAGCTTTCTTT. Protein sequence: CASSLGGWTEAFF.

The rearrangement uses TRBV6-1 and TRBJ1-2, with a tentative D call TRBD1 (5 bases). Germline V gene data show CDR1 as MNHNS and CDR2 as SASEGT. The V end was cut by 3 bases, the J end by 4 bases, with 18 bases between. There are 16 residues in the CDR3. The CDR3: CASSERYGAGPYGYTF. CDR3 DNA: TGTGCCAGCAGTGAGAGGTATGGTGCAGGGCCCTATGGCTACACCTTC.

The rearrangement links TRBV19 to TRBJ1-5; D gene uncertain. The CDR3 loop spans 18 amino acids. The germline V gene has CDR1 LNHDA and CDR2 SQIVND (reference sequence). The V gene lost 3 bases and the J gene lost 0 bases, with 18 bases spanning the gap. The CDR3 nucleotides read TGTGCCAGTAGTATTTCCCTCGAGGTTGTATATAGCAATCAGCCCCAGCATTTT. Encoded protein: CASSISLEVVYSNQPQHF. Full variable domain (rest looked up from reference TRBV19 and TRBJ1-5): DGGITQSPKYLFRKEGQNVTLSCEQNLNHDAMYWYRQDPGQGLRLIYYSQIVNDFQKGDIAEGYSVSREKKESFPLTVTSAQKNPTAFYLCASSISLEVVYSNQPQHFGDGTRLSIL.

V and J are TRBV10-1 and TRBJ2-3; weak D call: TRBD1 (5 bases). The V gene lost 2 bases and the J gene lost 0 bases, with 18 bases spanning the gap. Germline V CDR1 and CDR2: WNHNN, SYGVQD (reference sequence). The CDR3 is 18 amino acids. For the CDR3, the DNA is TGCGCCAGCAGTGAGGGGGCCGGCGGCAATTTTAGCACAGATACGCAGTATTTT. This sequence encodes CASSEGAGGNFSTDTQYF.

This clone was seen only once. The V and J genes are TRBV6-5 and TRBJ1-4; TRBD1 agrees at 9 bases. V dropped 4 bases and J dropped 5; count of bases not matched to a gene: 5. This CDR3 has 15 amino acids. The germline CDR1 and CDR2 sequences are MNHEY and SVGAGI. The CDR3 sequence: CASSLKTGGNEKLFF. The CDR3 DNA sequence: TGTGCCAGCAGTTTAAAGACAGGGGGGAATGAAAAACTGTTTTTT.

The chain couples TRBV15 to TRBJ2-2; possibly TRBD1 for D (5 bases). V was trimmed by 0 bases and J by 3 bases, leaving 17 bases between them. From germline, CDR1 is LNHNV and CDR2 YYDKDF (reference sequence). The CDR3 consists of 18 residues. CDR3 region: CATSRDDGWTTHTGELFF. The CDR3 nucleotides read TGTGCCACCAGCAGAGATGACGGATGGACAACCCACACCGGGGAGCTGTTTTTT. Complete variable domain (other parts from reference TRBV15 and TRBJ2-2): DAMVIQNPRYQVTQFGKPVTLSCSQTLNHNVMYWYQQKSSQAPKLLFHYYDKDFNNEADTPDNFQSRRPNTSFCFLDIRSPGLGDTAMYLCATSRDDGWTTHTGELFFGEGSRLTVL.

The chain carries TRBV4-2 and TRBJ2-2; D ambiguous. The CDR3 extends over 14 amino acids. CDR1 is LGHNA and CDR2 is YNFKEQ in the germline V gene. V was cut by 1 base and J by 7 bases, with 10 bases left in between. The CDR3 DNA is TGTGCCAGCAGCCAAGGTGGGCAGGTCGGGGAGCTGTTTTTT. Protein: CASSQGGQVGELFF.

As concerns this clone: The identical CDR3 is also encoded by other nucleotide sequences in the sample. The chain uses TRBV9 and TRBJ1-5, with D unresolved. Germline values: CDR1 SGDLS, CDR2 YYNGEE. The CDR3 spans 13 residues. V dropped 0 bases and J dropped 2 bases, with 3 bases sitting between them. The chain's CDR3 is CASSVAGNQPQHF. The CDR3 DNA follows: TGTGCCAGCAGCGTAGCCGGCAATCAGCCCCAGCATTTT.

The chain has TRBV29-1 and TRBJ1-2; the match to TRBD1 covers 9 bases. J was trimmed by 4 bases and V by 3 bases; bases with no gene match: 3. Germline CDR1 reads SQVTM; CDR2 reads ANQGSEA. The length of the CDR3 is 13 residues. This CDR3 reads CSVDQGQGYGYTF. Here the CDR3 DNA reads TGCAGCGTTGACCAGGGACAGGGCTATGGCTACACCTTC. The full variable domain, rest sourced from reference TRBV29-1 and TRBJ1-2, is SAVISQKPSRDICQRGTSLTIQCQVDSQVTMMFWYRQQPGQSLTLIATANQGSEATYESGFVIDKFPISRPNLTFSTLTVSNMSPEDSSIYLCSVDQGQGYGYTFGSGTRLTVV.

This clone was detected a few times. The rearrangement links TRBV7-2 to TRBJ2-7, with a weak D call TRBD1 (6 bases). The V gene's germline CDR1 is SGHTA and CDR2 FQGNSA. The CDR3 is made up of 14 amino acids. Trimming shortened V by 3 bases and J by 1 base, and 10 bases separated the two germline ends. CDR3 residues: CASSFRTESYEQYF. Here the CDR3 DNA reads TGTGCCAGCAGCTTCCGGACAGAATCCTACGAGCAGTACTTC.

The CDR3, as DNA: TGTGCCAGTAGTATAGAAGCAGGGAACTATGGCTACACCTTC. Its protein is CASSIEAGNYGYTF. The chain couples TRBV19 to TRBJ1-2; possible D gene TRBD1, 5 bases. CDR3 length: 14 amino acids. Trimming pared 0 bases from V and 2 bases from J, leaving 7 bases between. Germline CDR1 reads LNHDA; CDR2 reads SQIVND (reference sequence).

This rearrangement joins TRBV19 to TRBJ1-6; 7 nucleotides line up with TRBD1. The CDR3 sequence is 14 residues long. The germline CDR1 and CDR2 sequences are LNHDA and SQIVND (reference sequence). The junction had 4 bases not matched to a gene; V was cut back by 5 bases and J by 6 bases. CDR3 protein: CASSGGGVNSPLHF. The DNA for the CDR3 is TGTGCCAGTAGTGGAGGGGGCGTTAATTCACCCCTCCACTTT.

The chain uses TRBV29-1 and TRBJ1-2; D gene uncertain. Germline V gene lookup returns CDR1 SQVTM and CDR2 ANQGSEA. CDR3 length: 11 amino acids. The germline V and J ends were trimmed by 3 bases and 4 bases, with 6 bases remaining between them. CDR3 DNA: TGCAGCGTTGAGTGGAGCTATGGCTACACCTTC. Encoded protein: CSVEWSYGYTF.

This sequence joins TRBV10-2 and TRBJ1-4, with D unresolved. CDR1 and CDR2 (germline): WSHSY, SAAADI. CDR3 size: 15 residues. V was pared by 0 bases and J by 3 bases, with 8 bases between. The CDR3 DNA is TGCGCCAGCAGTGAGTCGGGCTCGGCTAATGAAAAACTGTTTTTT. Protein sequence: CASSESGSANEKLFF.

The chain uses TRBV6-4 and TRBJ1-1; 7 nucleotides match TRBD1. Looked up from germline, CDR1 is MRHNA and CDR2 is SNTAGT. This CDR3 comprises 13 residues. V lost 2 bases and J lost 5; bases outside the gene matches: 2. The DNA for the CDR3 is TGTGCCAGCAGTGACGGCAGGGGGACTGAAGCTTTCTTT. Translated: CASSDGRGTEAFF.

In DNA, the CDR3 is TGTGCCAGCAGTTTATCAGCTAATGAAAAACTGTTTTTT. This sequence encodes CASSLSANEKLFF. The V call is TRBV12-3 or TRBV12-4, the J call TRBJ1-4; D not certain. V lost 2 bases and J lost 3, with 4 bases in between. The CDR3 is made up of 13 amino acids.

V and J are TRBV28 and TRBJ2-5, with 7 bases that match TRBD1. This CDR3 has 15 amino acids. Unmatched junction bases numbered 4, after V lost 3 bases and J lost 0 bases. Germline CDR1 reads MDHEN; CDR2 reads SYDVKM. CDR3 amino acids: CASSFQGTDQETQYF. CDR3 sequence (DNA): TGTGCCAGCAGTTTCCAGGGGACAGACCAAGAGACCCAGTACTTC.